This T cell receptor (beta chain) was sequenced for a study of blood T cells in healthy people across ages. CDR3 length: 19 amino acids. Germline-derived CDR1 and CDR2 are SGHRS and YFSETQ. Losses at the gene ends were 6 bases for V and 2 bases for J; bases not matched to a gene: 14. Using a J-beta primer mix together with a sample-barcoded 5' primer, a second PCR was run for about 7 to 12 cycles. TCRdb fed the 5' RACE reads into MiXCR, producing one record per CDR3 protein. The sample shows about 1.1 million distinct CDR3 sequences, less than 45% of them seen only once. The receptor comes from a man in his late teens or twenties in good health. The sequencing input was blood. The genes are TRBV5-1 and TRBJ2-1; the match to TRBD2 covers 13 bases. CDR3 nucleotides: TGCGCCAGCAAGGAGGGTACTAGCGGGGGGGCCTGGGCCTACAATGAGCAGTTCTTC. This sequence encodes CASKEGTSGGAWAYNEQFF.